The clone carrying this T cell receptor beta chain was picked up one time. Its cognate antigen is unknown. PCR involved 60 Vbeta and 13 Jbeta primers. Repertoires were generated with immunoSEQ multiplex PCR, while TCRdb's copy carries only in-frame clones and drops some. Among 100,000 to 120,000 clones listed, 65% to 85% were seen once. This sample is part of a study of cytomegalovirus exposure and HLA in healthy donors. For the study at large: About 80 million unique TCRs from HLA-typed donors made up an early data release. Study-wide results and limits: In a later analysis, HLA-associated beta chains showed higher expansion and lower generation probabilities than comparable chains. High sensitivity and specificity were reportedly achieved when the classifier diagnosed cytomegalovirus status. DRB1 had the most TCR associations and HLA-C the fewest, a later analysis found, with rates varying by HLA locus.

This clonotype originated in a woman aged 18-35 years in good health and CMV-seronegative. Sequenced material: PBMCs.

This CDR3 is CASSLSGVGETQYF. CDR3 DNA sequence: TGTGCCAGCAGCTTGTCGGGGGTAGGAGAGACCCAGTACTTC. The V gene is TRBV5-4, the J gene TRBJ2-5; D may be TRBD2 (6 bases). Trimming removed 1 base at V and 4 bases at J, with 11 bases between. Germline V gives CDR1 SGHNT, CDR2 YYREEE (reference sequence). The CDR3 consists of 14 residues.